What follows are 4 T cell receptor beta chains derived from one specimen sequenced in a study of T cells after yellow fever vaccination. TCRdb redid the calling of the 5' RACE reads with MiXCR, one entry per CDR3 protein. The repertoire has hundreds of thousands of distinct CDR3 sequences, around 4.9% of them found once; the top ten carry roughly 3.3%. Sequencing was performed on CD4+ T cells sorted from PBMCs, taken on the day of the yellow fever booster vaccination. These receptors came from a man in his late teens or twenties who received the YFV17D yellow fever vaccine.

This clonotype was observed a few times. This chain uses TRBV20-1 with TRBJ1-1; possible D gene TRBD1, 5 bases. The CDR3 has 14 residues. The V and J ends lost 4 bases and 3 bases respectively, with 15 bases between them. Germline V lookup: CDR1 DFQATT, CDR2 SNEGSKA (reference sequence). CDR3 sequence (DNA): TGCAGTGCTACCCAGAAGGGGCGGCACACTGAAGCTTTCTTT. Its translation: CSATQKGRHTEAFF.

This chain links TRBV14 with TRBJ1-3; D gene ambiguous. The CDR3 is 17 amino acids. Trimming pared 1 base from V and 0 bases from J, leaving 13 bases between. Germline V lookup: CDR1 SGHDN, CDR2 FVKESK. The CDR3 bases are TGTGCCAGCAGCCAAGTGGGAAAGCTCCGCTCTGGAAACACCATATATTTT. As protein: CASSQVGKLRSGNTIYF.

The chain employs TRBV20-1 and TRBJ2-1, with 13 bases aligning to TRBD2. The CDR3 contains 17 residues. Trimming removed 3 bases from V and 2 bases from J; junction bases left unmatched: 7. Germline V gene lookup returns CDR1 DFQATT and CDR2 SNEGSKA (reference sequence). Here the CDR3 reads CSASETSGGKTYNEQFF. CDR3 bases: TGCAGTGCTAGCGAGACTAGCGGGGGGAAGACCTACAATGAGCAGTTCTTC.

The chain combines TRBV29-1 with TRBJ1-1, with 11 nucleotides matching TRBD1. V lost 5 bases and J lost 3; bases outside the gene matches: 2. This CDR3 is built from 13 residues. The germline V gene encodes CDR1 SQVTM and CDR2 ANQGSEA. CDR3 residues: CSVRTGGYTEAFF. The CDR3 DNA reads TGCAGCGTTCGGACAGGGGGCTACACTGAAGCTTTCTTT. Full variable domain (outside the CDR3, taken from reference TRBV29-1 and TRBJ1-1): SAVISQKPSRDICQRGTSLTIQCQVDSQVTMMFWYRQQPGQSLTLIATANQGSEATYESGFVIDKFPISRPNLTFSTLTVSNMSPEDSSIYLCSVRTGGYTEAFFGQGTRLTVV.